This entry features one TCR beta chain sequence. Its antigen is undetermined. This sample was taken from a study of cytomegalovirus exposure and HLA in healthy donors. Study outcomes and limitations: The study listed roughly 160 cytomegalovirus-associated TCR beta chains. Upon later analysis, HLA-associated TCR beta chains proved more clonally expanded than other, equally common chains. Presence/absence analyses supposed approximately even sequencing depth among donors. A later analysis found TCR association rates differed by HLA locus, highest for DRB1 and lowest for HLA-C.

Germline assignment: CDR1 LNHDA and CDR2 SQIVND (reference sequence). With 7 bases clipped from V and 4 bases from J, the junction kept 2 bases outside the gene matches. The CDR3 is 14 residues long. PCR involved 60 Vbeta and 13 Jbeta primers. Assay used: immunoSEQ multiplex PCR; TCRdb lists only in-frame clones, some missing. The data contain under 110,000 clones, 75% of them seen just once; the ten biggest clones take up around 9.3%. The J gene is TRBJ2-1, the V gene TRBV19; TRBD2 matches at 12 bases. This receptor was obtained from a man in his fifties or sixties in good health and CMV-seronegative. Material for sequencing was PBMCs. DNA of the CDR3: TGTGCCAGTATGGGACTAGCGGGTTACAATGAGCAGTTCTTC. It yields the protein CASMGLAGYNEQFF.